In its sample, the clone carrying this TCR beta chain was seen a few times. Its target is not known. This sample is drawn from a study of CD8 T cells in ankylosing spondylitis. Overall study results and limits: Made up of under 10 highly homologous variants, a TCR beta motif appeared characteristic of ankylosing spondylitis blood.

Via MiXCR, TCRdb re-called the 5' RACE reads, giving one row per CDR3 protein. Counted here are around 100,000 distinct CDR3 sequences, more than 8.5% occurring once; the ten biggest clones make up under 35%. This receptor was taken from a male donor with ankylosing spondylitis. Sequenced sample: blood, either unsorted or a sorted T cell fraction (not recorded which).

The CDR3 DNA reads as TGTGCCAGCAGCCAAGGGAGAATCTCTGGAAACACCATATATTTT. Translation: CASSQGRISGNTIYF. The chain uses TRBV3-1 and TRBJ1-3; D gene ambiguous. Germline V CDR1 and CDR2: LGHDT, YNNKEL (reference sequence). The CDR3 spans 15 residues. The ends were cut back, 1 base at V and 0 bases at J, with 7 bases in the middle.